This TCR beta chain was found in a study of regulatory T cells in long-lasting Graves disease. Regarding time point: persistent/refractory GD, antithyroid drugs over 5 years with positive TRAb. PBMC RNA served as the TCR library source. Arm-PCR of CDR3 regions with iRepertoire HTBI primers generated TCR beta libraries. TCRdb independently ran MiXCR on the multiplex PCR reads; one entry per CDR3 protein. Altogether some 420,000 distinct CDR3 sequences are present, approximately 23% being singletons, with the ten largest covering around 13%. Sequencing was performed on peripheral blood mononuclear cells (PBMCs), taken when the disease was refractory, from a patient treated with antithyroid drugs. The source of this sequence is a female donor with Graves disease.

This chain's CDR3 is CASSSPGERGDEQFF. The CDR3 region has the DNA TGTGCCAGCAGTTCCCCAGGGGAGCGGGGGGATGAGCAGTTCTTC. The V gene is TRBV6-9, the J gene TRBJ2-1; TRBD2 matches 9 bases. The V gene end was trimmed by 4 bases and the J gene end by 8 bases; junction bases not matched to a gene: 9. CDR1 MNHGY and CDR2 SVAAGI come from the germline V gene. There are 15 residues in the CDR3.